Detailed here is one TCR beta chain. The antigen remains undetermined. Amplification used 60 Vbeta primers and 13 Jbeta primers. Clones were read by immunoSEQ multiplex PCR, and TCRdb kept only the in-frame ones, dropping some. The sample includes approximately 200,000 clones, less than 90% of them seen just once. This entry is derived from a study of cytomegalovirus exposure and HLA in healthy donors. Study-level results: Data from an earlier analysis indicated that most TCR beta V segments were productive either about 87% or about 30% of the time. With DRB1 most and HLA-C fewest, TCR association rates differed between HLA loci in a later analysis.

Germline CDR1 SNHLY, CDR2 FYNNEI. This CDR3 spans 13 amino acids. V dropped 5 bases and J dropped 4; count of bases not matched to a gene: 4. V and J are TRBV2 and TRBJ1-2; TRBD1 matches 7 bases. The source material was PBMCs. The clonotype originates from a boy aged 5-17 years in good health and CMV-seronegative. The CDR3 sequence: CASSSGTAYGYTF. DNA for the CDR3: TGTGCCAGCAGTTCCGGGACAGCCTATGGCTACACCTTC.